This T cell receptor (beta chain) was documented in a study of metastatic and nonmetastatic thyroid tumors. Study-wide background: Across peripheral blood and tumor or nodule tissue samples taken from malignant and benign thyroid patients, the repertoires were compared with one another. Study-level results: Malignant tumors reportedly showed significantly higher TCR beta diversity than benign nodules in both blood and tumor.

The CDR3 runs 15 residues. The trim removed 4 bases at V and 3 bases at J, leaving 9 bases unmatched. With respect to this clone: Antigen unknown.

Nobody among the patients had been given any treatment before thyroid surgery. Per the original data handling: A papillary thyroid cancer distant-metastasis classifier was built from CDR3 differences across clinicopathological groups. TCRdb reprocessed the PCR reads via MiXCR. The V and J calls here are based on TCRdb, not the publication. Of around 15,000 clones listed, 25% to 30% are singletons. This rearrangement joins TRBV12-3 or TRBV12-4 to TRBJ2-7; 7 nucleotides line up with TRBD2. This receptor was identified in a female donor with papillary thyroid cancer or a benign thyroid nodule (not recorded which). Some clones in this sample may be carry-over from other donors' samples. Material for sequencing was blood. The CDR3, as DNA: TGTGCCAGCAGTTCGGCCGGGACTACCAGCTACGAGCAGTACTTC. Its translation is CASSSAGTTSYEQYF.